A selection of T cell receptor beta chains follows, all from one sample in a study of identical twins. TCRdb recomputed calls from the 5' RACE reads with MiXCR, one row per CDR3 protein. Of approximately 260,000 distinct CDR3 sequences in the sample, around an eighth were seen once. The sequencing sample was made of memory (CD45RO+) T cells sorted from blood. The origin of the receptors is a woman between 18 and 30 years old in good health. Each CDR3 is given without its conserved first and last residue. Fields, in order: CDR3 protein, J gene, V gene, CDR3 length.

CDR3aa: AGGTNTEAF
j_gene: TRBJ1-1
v_gene: TRBV2
len: 9

CDR3aa: AISDRTSYNEQF
j_gene: TRBJ2-1
v_gene: TRBV10-3
len: 12

CDR3aa: ASGQGLSYEQY
j_gene: TRBJ2-7
v_gene: TRBV6-1
len: 11

CDR3aa: ASSSLDREGYGYT
j_gene: TRBJ1-2
v_gene: TRBV7-9
len: 13

CDR3aa: ASSQTGGAQY
j_gene: TRBJ2-3
v_gene: TRBV3-1
len: 10

CDR3aa: ASALGRSSYNEQF
j_gene: TRBJ2-1
v_gene: TRBV11-3
len: 13

CDR3aa: ASSFLKGRDGYT
j_gene: TRBJ1-2
v_gene: TRBV11-3
len: 12

CDR3aa: SATRGGLDTQY
j_gene: TRBJ2-3
v_gene: TRBV20-1
len: 11

CDR3aa: ASSFTIQSDTEAF
j_gene: TRBJ1-1
v_gene: TRBV5-5
len: 13

CDR3aa: SASTSGRAADTQY
j_gene: TRBJ2-3
v_gene: TRBV20-1
len: 13

CDR3aa: ASSQSDRLTNEKLF
j_gene: TRBJ1-4
v_gene: TRBV7-9
len: 14

CDR3aa: ASSFPVGTEAF
j_gene: TRBJ1-1
v_gene: TRBV11-2
len: 11

CDR3aa: ASSHFIPSGGGHQETQY
j_gene: TRBJ2-5
v_gene: TRBV4-2
len: 17

CDR3aa: SARTLGSYNEQF
j_gene: TRBJ2-1
v_gene: TRBV20-1
len: 12

CDR3aa: AWSVQGNIQY
j_gene: TRBJ2-4
v_gene: TRBV30
len: 10

CDR3aa: ASSEYTYNEQF
j_gene: TRBJ2-1
v_gene: TRBV6-1
len: 11

CDR3aa: ASSLAVDSRTTGELF
j_gene: TRBJ2-2
v_gene: TRBV5-1
len: 15

CDR3aa: SARLRDYGYT
j_gene: TRBJ1-2
v_gene: TRBV20-1
len: 10

CDR3aa: SVGREGSYEQY
j_gene: TRBJ2-7
v_gene: TRBV29-1
len: 11

CDR3aa: ASSYQGRAF
j_gene: TRBJ1-1
v_gene: TRBV6-5
len: 9

CDR3aa: ASSLQEIIY
j_gene: TRBJ1-3
v_gene: TRBV7-9
len: 9

CDR3aa: SAKHLPAGVSDTQY
j_gene: TRBJ2-3
v_gene: TRBV20-1
len: 14

CDR3aa: ASRQGIEQF
j_gene: TRBJ2-1
v_gene: TRBV7-2
len: 9

CDR3aa: ASSQVGDSTEAF
j_gene: TRBJ1-1
v_gene: TRBV4-2
len: 12

CDR3aa: ASSRQVPAENIQY
j_gene: TRBJ2-4
v_gene: TRBV11-1
len: 13

CDR3aa: ASSSGDGEKLF
j_gene: TRBJ1-4
v_gene: TRBV5-5
len: 11

CDR3aa: ASSETGYGYT
j_gene: TRBJ1-2
v_gene: TRBV6-1
len: 10

CDR3aa: SARALDLQF
j_gene: TRBJ2-1
v_gene: TRBV20-1
len: 9

CDR3aa: ASSSHRGGKETQY
j_gene: TRBJ2-5
v_gene: TRBV7-3
len: 13

CDR3aa: ASSPGPGAF
j_gene: TRBJ1-1
v_gene: TRBV12-3/TRBV12-4
len: 9

CDR3aa: ASSLTGLAGAGELF
j_gene: TRBJ2-2
v_gene: TRBV7-3
len: 14

CDR3aa: SARWVGGVYEQY
j_gene: TRBJ2-7
v_gene: TRBV20-1
len: 12

CDR3aa: SASTPVSGNTIY
j_gene: TRBJ1-3
v_gene: TRBV20-1
len: 12

CDR3aa: ASSVGIDTQY
j_gene: TRBJ2-3
v_gene: TRBV9
len: 10

CDR3aa: ASSLKGGLHNEQF
j_gene: TRBJ2-1
v_gene: TRBV3-1
len: 13

CDR3aa: ASSWDGDFGNTIY
j_gene: TRBJ1-3
v_gene: TRBV5-1
len: 13

CDR3aa: SAALGSPEGSPLH
j_gene: TRBJ1-6
v_gene: TRBV20-1
len: 13

CDR3aa: ASSPPGWEQY
j_gene: TRBJ2-7
v_gene: TRBV5-5
len: 10

CDR3aa: ASSSGGTGGSPLH
j_gene: TRBJ1-6
v_gene: TRBV5-1
len: 13

CDR3aa: ASDRAGNTIY
j_gene: TRBJ1-3
v_gene: TRBV12-3/TRBV12-4
len: 10

CDR3aa: ASSSAGEGRGKTQY
j_gene: TRBJ2-5
v_gene: TRBV7-7
len: 14

CDR3aa: ASSLAGRPFGEQF
j_gene: TRBJ2-1
v_gene: TRBV5-4
len: 13

CDR3aa: AWRRAEPPRETQY
j_gene: TRBJ2-5
v_gene: TRBV30
len: 13

CDR3aa: ASSYRLDLAGNYEQY
j_gene: TRBJ2-7
v_gene: TRBV6-5
len: 15

CDR3aa: SVPTAPNTEAF
j_gene: TRBJ1-1
v_gene: TRBV20-1
len: 11

CDR3aa: ASSFRDRGLGEQF
j_gene: TRBJ2-1
v_gene: TRBV7-8
len: 13

CDR3aa: SAREYRAHNEQF
j_gene: TRBJ2-1
v_gene: TRBV20-1
len: 12

CDR3aa: ASSYLKRGSEQY
j_gene: TRBJ2-7
v_gene: TRBV6-2/TRBV6-3
len: 12

CDR3aa: ASQVGPIGETQY
j_gene: TRBJ2-5
v_gene: TRBV6-1
len: 12

CDR3aa: SADLAGATDTQY
j_gene: TRBJ2-3
v_gene: TRBV20-1
len: 12

CDR3aa: ASSDPGRSSGNTIY
j_gene: TRBJ1-3
v_gene: TRBV7-8
len: 14

CDR3aa: ASSVEGFAETMNEQF
j_gene: TRBJ2-1
v_gene: TRBV9
len: 15